A selection of T cell receptor beta chains follows, all from one sample in a study of T cells in localized non-small cell lung cancer. Some clones are missing from TCRdb's copy, which holds only in-frame ones; the method was immunoSEQ multiplex PCR. In the table there are about 7,300 clones, roughly 23% of which are singletons. The sample consisted of lung tumor tissue, taken before any cancer treatment. These receptor sequences come from a man aged 35-69 years with stage III squamous cell lung carcinoma. Each CDR3 is given with its conserved first and last residue. D genes are given only for firm matches. Some rows mark clone size as missing; the rest say once, few, many or name a class of expanded clone.

size,V,J,D,CDR3,DNA
many,TRBV11-3,TRBJ2-2,-,CASSLLTGTGELFF,TGTGCCAGCAGCTTATTAACAGGGACCGGGGAGCTGTTTTTT
few,TRBV11-3,TRBJ1-5,TRBD1,CASSPGTDYSNQPQHF,TGTGCCAGCAGCCCAGGGACAGACTATAGCAATCAGCCCCAGCATTTT
-,TRBV11-3,TRBJ2-7,-,CASSLKGPGLSEQYF,TGTGCCAGCAGCTTAAAGGGACCGGGACTTTCCGAGCAGTACTTC
-,TRBV11-3,TRBJ1-3,TRBD1,CASSPGGNSGNTIYF,TGTGCCAGCAGCCCAGGGGGAAACTCTGGAAACACCATATATTTT
-,TRBV28,TRBJ1-2,-,CASSLSHQLYYGYTF,TGTGCCAGCAGTTTATCCCATCAGCTCTACTATGGCTACACCTTC
few,TRBV28,TRBJ2-1,TRBD2,CASKRGVAGGRNEQFF,TGTGCCAGCAAGAGGGGGGTAGCGGGAGGGCGCAATGAGCAGTTCTTC
-,TRBV18,TRBJ1-1,TRBD1,CASSNTDRASEAFF,TGTGCCAGCTCAAACACTGACAGGGCGAGTGAAGCTTTCTTT
few,TRBV18,TRBJ1-1,-,CASSPWDVEAFF,TGTGCCAGCTCACCATGGGACGTTGAAGCTTTCTTT
medium-sized,TRBV11-3,TRBJ2-2,TRBD1,CASNSGTGVTGELFF,TGTGCCAGCAATTCCGGGACAGGGGTCACCGGGGAGCTGTTTTTT
-,TRBV6-8,TRBJ2-5,TRBD2,CAISGGEGRTQYF,TGTGCCATCAGTGGGGGGGAAGGGAGGACCCAGTACTTC
few,TRBV6-8,TRBJ2-1,-,CASSESPGAYNEQFF,TGTGCCAGCAGTGAGAGCCCCGGGGCCTACAATGAGCAGTTCTTC
few,TRBV11-3,TRBJ2-3,TRBD1,CASSYRDRGTDTQYF,TGTGCCAGCAGCTACCGGGACAGGGGCACAGATACGCAGTATTTT
-,TRBV30,TRBJ2-3,TRBD2,CAWSVVAGVADTQYF,TGTGCCTGGAGTGTGGTAGCGGGGGTCGCAGATACGCAGTATTTT
-,TRBV5-1,TRBJ2-3,-,CASRGTPVRTDTQYF,TGCGCCAGCAGAGGTACTCCCGTCCGAACAGATACGCAGTATTTT
-,TRBV19,TRBJ1-1,-,CASSSLGRGNTEAFF,TGTGCCAGTAGTAGCTTGGGCCGGGGGAACACTGAAGCTTTCTTT
-,TRBV6-8,TRBJ2-7,TRBD1,CASGLLGQGIYEQYF,TGTGCCAGCGGCCTTCTGGGACAGGGGATTTACGAGCAGTACTTC
-,TRBV16,TRBJ1-1,-,CASSQSTLGTEAFF,TGTGCCAGCAGCCAATCCACCCTGGGCACTGAAGCTTTCTTT
few,TRBV11-3,TRBJ1-1,-,CASRLGQTNTEAFF,TGTGCCAGCAGATTAGGACAGACGAACACTGAAGCTTTCTTT
-,TRBV11-3,TRBJ1-4,-,CASSLGRAAANEKLFF,TGTGCCAGCAGCTTAGGTCGGGCAGCGGCTAATGAAAAACTGTTTTTT
-,TRBV11-3,TRBJ2-2,TRBD2,CASSSGGHNTGELFF,TGTGCCAGCAGCTCGGGGGGGCACAACACCGGGGAGCTGTTTTTT
-,TRBV11-3,TRBJ2-2,-,CASSQASVAGELFF,TGTGCCAGCAGCCAAGCTTCTGTAGCCGGGGAGCTGTTTTTT
medium-sized,TRBV11-3,TRBJ2-7,TRBD2,CASSFKRGGYEQYF,TGTGCCAGCAGCTTTAAGCGGGGGGGCTACGAGCAGTACTTC